These T cell receptor beta chains were read from a single sample in a study of blood T cell repertoires in COVID-19. Method: immunoSEQ multiplex PCR; TCRdb's copy keeps in-frame clones and lacks some. The data contain approximately 320,000 clones, 87% of them singletons. The sequenced sample was PBMCs or T cells enriched from blood (not recorded which). These receptors were obtained from a woman between 18 and 30 years old who had recovered from COVID-19. CDR3s include the opening cysteine and the closing phenylalanine or tryptophan. A D gene is named only where the DNA matches it firmly. For some rows the clone size is stated as once, few or many, or as a class when expanded; others skip it.

NA	NA	TRBV28	TRBJ1-5	CASSFADKYSNQPQHF	TGTGCCAGCAGTTTCGCCGACAAGTATAGCAATCAGCCCCAGCATTTT
NA	TRBD2	TRBV18	TRBJ2-1	CASPPLAGVTTSSYNEQFF	TGTGCCAGCCCTCCCTTGGCGGGGGTGACAACGAGCTCCTACAATGAGCAGTTCTTC
NA	NA	TRBV15	TRBJ2-7	CATSRDPARGNEQYF	TGTGCCACCAGCAGAGATCCCGCAAGGGGCAACGAGCAGTACTTC
NA	TRBD1	TRBV29-1	TRBJ1-1	CSVEKGQGGTEAFF	TGCAGCGTTGAAAAGGGACAGGGGGGCACTGAAGCTTTCTTT
NA	TRBD1	TRBV7-9	TRBJ1-4	CASSWTGDDEKLFF	TGTGCCAGCAGTTGGACAGGGGATGATGAAAAACTGTTTTTT
once	TRBD2	TRBV19	TRBJ2-1	CASSTAGLAGGSRLLEQFF	TGTGCCAGTAGCACCGCCGGACTAGCGGGGGGATCCCGACTTCTTGAGCAGTTCTTC
once	NA	TRBV30	TRBJ1-3	CGQGLNSGNTIYF	TGTGGGCAGGGCCTAAACTCTGGAAACACCATATATTTT
NA	NA	TRBV28	TRBJ2-4	CASRSPVAGTNIQYF	TGTGCCAGCAGATCACCGGTCGCAGGCACAAACATTCAGTACTTC
once	NA	TRBV10-3	TRBJ1-2	CAISESRVGYTF	TGTGCCATCAGTGAGTCACGGGTTGGCTACACCTTC
NA	TRBD1	TRBV5-4	TRBJ2-3	CASSTGTGPTDTQYF	TGTGCCAGCAGCACGGGGACAGGCCCGACAGATACGCAGTATTTT
NA	NA	TRBV28	TRBJ2-7	CASTPPGSLRYEQYF	TGTGCCAGCACCCCCCCAGGCAGTCTTCGCTACGAGCAGTACTTC
NA	NA	TRBV6-5	TRBJ1-1	CASSYHGGTEAFF	TGTGCCAGCAGTTACCACGGGGGCACTGAAGCTTTCTTT
NA	NA	TRBV3-1/TRBV3-2	TRBJ1-1	CASSQASWGGRNTEAFF	TGTGCCAGCAGCCAAGCCTCTTGGGGGGGCAGGAACACTGAAGCTTTCTTT
many	TRBD2	TRBV2	TRBJ2-7	CASQRLAASSYEQYF	TGTGCCAGCCAACGACTAGCGGCAAGCTCCTACGAGCAGTACTTC
NA	NA	TRBV18	TRBJ1-2	CASSPASVGQHYGYTF	TGTGCCAGCTCACCAGCGTCTGTAGGACAGCACTATGGCTACACCTTC
NA	NA	TRBV7-3	TRBJ1-1	CASSPGPRGNTEAFF	TGTGCCAGCAGCCCGGGTCCCCGGGGGAACACTGAAGCTTTCTTT
NA	NA	TRBV19	TRBJ1-2	CASSIAGGVGGYTF	TGTGCCAGTAGTATAGCAGGAGGGGTTGGTGGCTACACCTTC
NA	NA	TRBV12-3/TRBV12-4	TRBJ2-7	CASRGTSDEQYF	TGTGCCAGCAGAGGAACGAGCGACGAGCAGTACTTC
NA	NA	TRBV30	TRBJ2-3	CAWSGRTRKPDTQYF	TGTGCCTGGAGTGGTCGGACACGGAAACCAGATACGCAGTATTTT
NA	NA	TRBV28	TRBJ2-7	CASSLSPFVGGEQYF	TGTGCCAGCAGTTTATCACCGTTTGTCGGGGGCGAGCAGTACTTC
NA	NA	TRBV7-9	TRBJ2-5	CASSRGTSETQYF	TGTGCCAGCAGCAGAGGGACTTCGGAGACCCAGTACTTC
NA	TRBD2	TRBV29-1	TRBJ2-1	CSVYASGLAGGRVNEQFF	TGCAGCGTTTACGCCTCGGGACTAGCGGGAGGGCGGGTCAATGAGCAGTTCTTC
NA	NA	TRBV12-3/TRBV12-4	TRBJ1-1	CASGASLGTEAFF	TGTGCCAGCGGGGCCAGTCTGGGCACTGAAGCTTTCTTT
NA	NA	TRBV7-2	TRBJ2-7	CASSQDRYEQYF	TGTGCCAGCAGCCAGGACAGATACGAGCAGTACTTC
NA	NA	TRBV27	TRBJ2-3	CASRPQLGGRDTDTQYF	TGTGCCAGCAGGCCCCAACTCGGGGGGCGCGACACAGATACGCAGTATTTT
NA	TRBD1	TRBV28	TRBJ1-2	CASSLMTGVEGGYTF	TGTGCCAGCAGCTTAATGACAGGGGTGGAAGGTGGCTACACCTTC
NA	TRBD1	TRBV7-9	TRBJ1-4	CASNPGDRDHEKLFF	TGTGCCAGCAACCCTGGTGACAGGGACCATGAAAAACTGTTTTTT
NA	TRBD1	TRBV3-1/TRBV3-2	TRBJ1-2	CASSQDIVARMRRQGGGYTF	TGTGCCAGCAGCCAAGATATCGTGGCGCGGATGAGGAGACAGGGCGGCGGCTACACCTTC
NA	NA	TRBV6-2/TRBV6-3	TRBJ2-7	CASSSQQVPLSYEQYF	TGTGCCAGCAGCTCACAACAGGTTCCCCTCTCCTACGAGCAGTACTTC
NA	NA	TRBV5-6	TRBJ2-7	CASSLGFQNDEQYF	TGTGCCAGCAGCTTGGGGTTTCAGAACGACGAGCAGTACTTC
NA	TRBD1	TRBV5-4	TRBJ2-3	CASSRDSAAWGDTQYF	TGTGCCAGCAGCCGGGACAGTGCGGCATGGGGAGATACGCAGTATTTT
few	TRBD1	TRBV9	TRBJ1-2	CASTRGQGGYGYTF	TGTGCCAGCACACGAGGACAGGGAGGGTATGGCTACACCTTC
NA	TRBD1	TRBV7-3	TRBJ1-2	CASSYGQGANYGYTF	TGTGCCAGCAGCTATGGACAGGGGGCAAACTATGGCTACACCTTC
NA	TRBD1	TRBV15	TRBJ1-6	CATSRPLTGYNSPLHF	TGTGCCACCAGCAGACCCTTGACAGGGTATAATTCACCCCTCCACTTT
NA	NA	TRBV19	TRBJ1-2	CASSLRPRARGYTF	TGTGCCAGTAGTTTACGGCCGAGGGCTCGAGGCTACACCTTC
NA	NA	TRBV6-5	TRBJ1-2	CASSYRLDSYGYTF	TGTGCCAGCAGTTACCGACTCGACAGCTATGGCTACACCTTC
NA	NA	TRBV6-4	TRBJ1-6	CASSDSIREGSPLHF	TGTGCCAGCAGTGACTCGATCAGGGAAGGTTCACCCCTCCACTTT
once	NA	TRBV2	TRBJ2-5	CASTLAGAAQGETQYF	TGTGCCAGCACGTTGGCAGGGGCGGCTCAGGGAGAGACCCAGTACTTC
NA	TRBD2	TRBV7-6	TRBJ2-2	CASSLSSGGGSGELFF	TGTGCCAGCAGCTTAAGCTCGGGCGGGGGGTCCGGGGAGCTGTTTTTT
NA	TRBD1	TRBV19	TRBJ1-1	CASSIVSGQGLLGAFF	TGTGCCAGTAGTATCGTTTCGGGACAGGGGTTATTAGGAGCTTTCTTT
NA	TRBD2	TRBV3-1/TRBV3-2	TRBJ2-1	CASSLSGGVNEQFF	TGTGCCAGCAGTCTAAGCGGGGGGGTCAATGAGCAGTTCTTC
NA	NA	TRBV6-5	TRBJ1-3	CASKQGLSGNTIYF	TGTGCCAGCAAACAGGGTCTGAGTGGAAACACCATATATTTT
few	NA	TRBV18	TRBJ2-7	CASSLRYDEQYF	TGTGCCAGCTCACTACGCTACGACGAGCAGTACTTC
NA	TRBD1	TRBV7-9	TRBJ1-2	CASSISTGPGYGYTF	TGTGCCAGCAGCATTTCGACAGGGCCAGGGTATGGCTACACCTTC
NA	NA	TRBV9	TRBJ2-3	CASSVGASSTDTQYF	TGTGCCAGCAGCGTAGGGGCCTCTAGCACAGATACGCAGTATTTT
NA	NA	TRBV28	TRBJ1-1	CATVLNTEAFF	TGTGCCACCGTTTTGAACACTGAAGCTTTCTTT
NA	TRBD2	TRBV4-3	TRBJ2-1	CASSQDIGGGSSYNEQFF	TGCGCCAGCAGCCAAGATATCGGGGGGGGAAGCTCCTACAATGAGCAGTTCTTC
once	NA	TRBV30	TRBJ1-1	CAWSPHRENTEAFF	TGTGCCTGGAGTCCCCACAGGGAGAACACTGAAGCTTTCTTT